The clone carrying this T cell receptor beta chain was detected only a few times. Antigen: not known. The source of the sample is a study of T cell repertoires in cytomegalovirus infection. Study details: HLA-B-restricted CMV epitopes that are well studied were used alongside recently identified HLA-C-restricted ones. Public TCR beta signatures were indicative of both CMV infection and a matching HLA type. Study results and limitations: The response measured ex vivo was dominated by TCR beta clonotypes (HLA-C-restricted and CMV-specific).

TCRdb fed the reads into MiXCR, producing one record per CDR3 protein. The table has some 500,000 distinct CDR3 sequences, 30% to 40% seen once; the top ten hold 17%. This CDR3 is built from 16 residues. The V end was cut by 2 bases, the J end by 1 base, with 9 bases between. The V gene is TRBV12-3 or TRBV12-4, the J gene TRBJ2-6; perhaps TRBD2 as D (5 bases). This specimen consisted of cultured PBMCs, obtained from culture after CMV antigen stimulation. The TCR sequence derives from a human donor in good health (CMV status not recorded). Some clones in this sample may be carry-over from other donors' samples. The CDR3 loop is CASSLLALSGANVLTF. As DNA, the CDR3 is TGTGCCAGCAGTTTACTAGCCTTATCTGGGGCCAACGTCCTGACTTTC.